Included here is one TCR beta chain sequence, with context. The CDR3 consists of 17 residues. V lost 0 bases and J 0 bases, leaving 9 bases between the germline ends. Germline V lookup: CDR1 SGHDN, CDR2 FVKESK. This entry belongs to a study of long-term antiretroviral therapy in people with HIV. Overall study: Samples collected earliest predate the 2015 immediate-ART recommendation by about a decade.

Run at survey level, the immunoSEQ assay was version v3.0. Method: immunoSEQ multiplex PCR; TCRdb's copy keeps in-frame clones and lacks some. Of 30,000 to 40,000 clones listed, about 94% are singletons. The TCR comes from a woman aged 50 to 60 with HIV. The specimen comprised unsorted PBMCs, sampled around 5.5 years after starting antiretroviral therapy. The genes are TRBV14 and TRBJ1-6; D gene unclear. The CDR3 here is CASSQEGWSSYNSPLHF. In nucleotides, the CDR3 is TGTGCCAGCAGCCAAGAAGGTTGGAGCTCCTATAATTCACCCCTCCACTTT.